This TCR beta chain was recovered during a study of OX40 agonist ivuxolimab in advanced cancers. Libraries were prepared by immunoSEQ multiplex PCR; TCRdb keeps only in-frame clonotypes and omits some of them. The table lists roughly 18,000 clones, 67% of them singletons, with roughly 20% in the top ten. CDR3 length: 15 amino acids. Germline CDR1 reads SGHVS; CDR2 reads FNYEAQ. Deletions cut 0 bases from V and 5 bases from J, with 11 bases between. The receptor was isolated from an adult with an advanced solid tumor such as melanoma, head and neck, liver or kidney cancer. The material was CD4+ or CD8+ T cells sorted from blood, obtained in a trial of the OX40 agonist ivuxolimab. The chain is built from TRBV7-6 and TRBJ2-1; unclear D gene. CDR3 in amino acids: CASSLAFGPNNEQFF. Written as DNA, the CDR3 is TGTGCCAGCAGCTTAGCCTTCGGACCCAACAATGAGCAGTTCTTC.